This section outlines one TCR beta chain sequence together with its context. The antigen is unknown. It was with 60 Vbeta and 13 Jbeta primers that the PCR ran. TCRdb's table, derived via immunoSEQ multiplex PCR, lists solely in-frame clones and lacks some. This sample has hundreds of thousands of clones, with roughly 83% found just once. This record comes from a study of cytomegalovirus exposure and HLA in healthy donors. As for the study in general: Early released data comprised tens of millions of unique TCRs from HLA-typed donors. Study-wide results and limits: The classifier reportedly diagnosed cytomegalovirus status with high sensitivity and specificity. According to the study, 150 to 200 TCR beta chains were cytomegalovirus-associated.

V gave up 6 bases and J gave up 2 bases; unmatched junction bases: 5. The germline V gene has CDR1 MRHNA and CDR2 SNTAGT. CDR3 length equals 15 residues. This chain joins TRBV6-4 and TRBJ2-1; 9 bases are a match to TRBD2. The receptor was isolated from a boy between 2 and 10 years old in good health and CMV-seronegative. Sequences were obtained from PBMCs. CDR3 region: CASRPSGDPYNEQFF. CDR3 sequence (DNA): TGTGCCAGCAGACCTAGCGGGGACCCCTACAATGAGCAGTTCTTC.